Included here is one T cell receptor beta chain sequence, with context. This sample was included in a study of radiotherapy plus CTLA-4 blockade in lung cancer. Libraries were prepared by immunoSEQ multiplex PCR; TCRdb keeps only in-frame clonotypes and omits some of them. Here the sample spans 40,000 to 50,000 clones, approximately 85% being singletons. Germline lookup yields CDR1 LGHNA and CDR2 YSLEER. The CDR3 is made up of 18 amino acids. Losses at the gene ends were 0 bases for V and 8 bases for J; bases not matched to a gene: 15. The sample was peripheral blood, taken from a patient treated with radiotherapy plus ipilimumab. The chain recombines TRBV4-3 with TRBJ2-3; 9 nucleotides line up with TRBD2. The TCR sequence derives from a human donor with non-small cell lung cancer who had stable disease on radiotherapy plus ipilimumab. This CDR3 reads CASSQDFFPGLATATQYF. The DNA of the CDR3 is TGCGCCAGCAGCCAAGATTTCTTTCCGGGACTAGCTACTGCTACGCAGTATTTT.